The 8 T cell receptor beta chains reported below all come from one sample, sequenced in a study of Ad26.COV2.S vaccination and SARS-CoV-2 variants. Assay used: immunoSEQ multiplex PCR; TCRdb lists only in-frame clones, some missing. The table records about 320,000 clones, approximately 80% of them present only once. Treatment defined: roughly 19 received Ad26.COV2.S at low or high dose, single or two shots; about 5 received placebo; per-sample allocation not given. Sample collection was performed on day 63 after the first vaccine or placebo injection. Sequencing was performed on peripheral blood, taken in a trial of Ad26.COV2.S vaccine versus placebo. The receptors come from a person between 18 and 59 years old who received the Ad26.COV2.S COVID-19 vaccine or a placebo.

The rearrangement links TRBV12-5 to TRBJ1-5; D gene unclear. Germline V gene data show CDR1 as LGHNT and CDR2 as FRNRAP. The CDR3 length is 13 residues. V lost 5 bases to trimming and J lost 4 bases, with 9 bases between them. CDR3 DNA sequence: TGTGCTAGTGGTCCCAGTGAAAATCAGCCCCAGCATTTT. Its translation is CASGPSENQPQHF.

The chain links TRBV14 to TRBJ1-2, with D unresolved. The CDR3 is 14 residues long. Germline assignment: CDR1 SGHDN and CDR2 FVKESK. Trimming removed 4 bases at V and 4 bases at J, with 13 bases between. As DNA, the CDR3 is TGTGCCAGCAGCCCCCGGCTCTGGGGCTATGGCTACACCTTC. Its translation: CASSPRLWGYGYTF. The whole variable domain, filled in from reference TRBV14 and TRBJ1-2, reads EAGVTQFPSHSVIEKGQTVTLRCDPISGHDNLYWYRRVMGKEIKFLLHFVKESKQDESGMPNNRFLAERTGGTYSTLKVQPAELEDSGVYFCASSPRLWGYGYTFGSGTRLTVV.

The genes are TRBV6-2 or TRBV6-3 and TRBJ2-7; the D gene could be TRBD1 or TRBD2 (5 bases each). The CDR3 contains 11 residues. Germline lookup yields CDR1 MNHEY and CDR2 SVGEGT. V was clipped by 2 bases and J by 7 bases, with 6 bases between them. CDR3 loop: CASSYEGEQYF. The CDR3 nucleotides read TGTGCCAGCAGTTACGAGGGGGAGCAGTACTTC.

This chain links TRBV18 with TRBJ1-4; 8 positions agree with TRBD1. The CDR3 totals 15 residues. Germline CDR1 KGHSH, CDR2 LQKENI. With V trimmed by 2 bases and J by 7 bases, 6 bases remained unmatched. The CDR3 spells CASSPDDTGGEKLFF. In DNA form, the CDR3 reads TGTGCCAGCTCACCAGACGATACAGGGGGTGAAAAACTGTTTTTT. The whole variable domain, remainder taken from reference TRBV18 and TRBJ1-4, is NAGVMQNPRHLVRRRGQEARLRCSPMKGHSHVYWYRQLPEEGLKFMVYLQKENIIDESGMPKERFSAEFPKEGPSILRIQQVVRGDSAAYFCASSPDDTGGEKLFFGSGTQLSVL.

The chain links TRBV7-2 to TRBJ1-1; a possible D gene is TRBD1 (5 bases). CDR3 size: 14 residues. Germline CDR1 and CDR2: SGHTA and FQGNSA. V lost 4 bases and J 1 base, leaving 10 bases between the germline ends. Here the CDR3 reads CASSYTGPNTEAFF. The CDR3 coding sequence is TGTGCCAGCAGCTATACAGGCCCGAACACTGAAGCTTTCTTT.

This chain joins TRBV10-3 and TRBJ2-3; TRBD2 matches 7 bases. V lost 0 bases, J lost 8 bases, and 11 bases stayed unmatched. There are 16 residues in the CDR3. Germline CDR1 ENHRY, CDR2 SYGVKD. The CDR3 bases are TGTGCCATCAGTGAGTCAGCGGGACTACAAATAATTACGCAGTATTTT. Protein: CAISESAGLQIITQYF.

The chain combines TRBV7-2 with TRBJ2-7, with 7 bases that match TRBD1. The ends lost 2 bases at V and 3 bases at J; junction bases unmatched: 7. The CDR3 has 15 residues. Germline-derived CDR1 and CDR2 are SGHTA and FQGNSA. CDR3 residues: CASSLSRGPLYEQYF. CDR3 in DNA: TGTGCCAGCAGCTTATCTAGGGGGCCCCTCTACGAGCAGTACTTC. The full variable domain, completed using reference TRBV7-2 and TRBJ2-7, is GAGVSQSPSNKVTEKGKDVELRCDPISGHTALYWYRQSLGQGLEFLIYFQGNSAPDKSGLPSDRFSAERTGGSVSTLTIQRTQQEDSAVYLCASSLSRGPLYEQYFGPGTRLTVT.

This chain joins TRBV5-1 and TRBJ2-5; 7 bases are a match to TRBD2. This CDR3 spans 15 amino acids. Germline V gives CDR1 SGHRS, CDR2 YFSETQ. The V and J ends lost 0 bases and 4 bases, in that order; junction bases with no gene match: 6. For the CDR3, the DNA is TGCGCCAGCAGCTTGGGAATTTCGGGGGGAGAGACCCAGTACTTC. As protein: CASSLGISGGETQYF.